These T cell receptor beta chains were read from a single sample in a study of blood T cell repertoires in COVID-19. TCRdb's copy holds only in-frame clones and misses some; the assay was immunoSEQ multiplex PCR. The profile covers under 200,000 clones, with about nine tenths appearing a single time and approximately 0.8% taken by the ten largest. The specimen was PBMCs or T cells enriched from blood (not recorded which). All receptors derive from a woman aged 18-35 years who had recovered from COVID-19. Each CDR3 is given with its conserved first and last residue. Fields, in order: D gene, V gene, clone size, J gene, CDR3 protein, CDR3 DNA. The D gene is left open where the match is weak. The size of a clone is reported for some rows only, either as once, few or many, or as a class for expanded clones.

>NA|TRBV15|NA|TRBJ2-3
CATSGLGKERTDTQYF
TGTGCCACCAGCGGGCTCGGCAAGGAGCGGACAGATACGCAGTATTTT
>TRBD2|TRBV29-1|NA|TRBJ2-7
CSVEDRANSGLAGSYEQYF
TGCAGCGTTGAAGATCGAGCGAATTCGGGACTAGCGGGTTCCTACGAGCAGTACTTC
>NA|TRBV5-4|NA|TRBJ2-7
CASSLISGYEQYF
TGTGCCAGCAGCTTGATTTCAGGCTACGAGCAGTACTTC
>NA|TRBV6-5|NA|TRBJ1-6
CASSYSGVGSPLHF
TGTGCCAGCAGTTACAGCGGGGTAGGGTCACCCCTCCACTTT
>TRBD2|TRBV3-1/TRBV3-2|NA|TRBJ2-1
CASSQDDAGGYNEQFF
TGTGCCAGCAGCCAAGATGATGCGGGAGGGTACAATGAGCAGTTCTTC
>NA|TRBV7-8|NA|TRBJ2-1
CASSFGPGYEQFF
TGTGCCAGCAGCTTTGGGCCAGGTTATGAGCAGTTCTTC
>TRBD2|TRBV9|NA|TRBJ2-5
CASSGRGTSGRSGETQYF
TGTGCCAGCAGCGGGAGAGGGACTAGCGGGAGGTCTGGAGAGACCCAGTACTTC
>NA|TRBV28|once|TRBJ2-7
CASSPQEGSYEQYF
TGTGCCAGCAGTCCCCAAGAGGGTTCCTACGAGCAGTACTTC
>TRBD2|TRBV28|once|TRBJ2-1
CASSNRLAGGNEQFF
TGTGCCAGCAGTAACCGACTAGCGGGAGGGAATGAGCAGTTCTTC
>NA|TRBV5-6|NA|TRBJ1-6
CASSLVVGPDSPLHF
TGTGCCAGCAGCTTGGTCGTGGGGCCGGATTCACCCCTCCACTTT
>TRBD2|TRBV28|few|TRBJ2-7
CASSRTSATSYEQYF
TGTGCCAGCAGTCGGACTAGCGCCACCTCCTACGAGCAGTACTTC
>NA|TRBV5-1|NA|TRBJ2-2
CASSFEGLGTGELFF
TGCGCCAGCAGCTTCGAGGGTTTGGGTACCGGGGAGCTGTTTTTT
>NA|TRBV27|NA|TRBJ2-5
CASSLVGPRDQYF
TGTGCCAGCAGTTTAGTGGGGCCTAGGGACCAGTACTTC
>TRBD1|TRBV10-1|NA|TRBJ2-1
CASSPTGTGFNEQFF
TGCGCCAGCAGTCCTACCGGGACAGGGTTTAATGAGCAGTTCTTC
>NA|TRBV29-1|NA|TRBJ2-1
CSVVWSLVGEQFF
TGCAGCGTTGTTTGGTCGCTAGTCGGTGAGCAGTTCTTC
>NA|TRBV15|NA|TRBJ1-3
CATSRDLQGTGNTIYF
TGTGCCACCAGCAGGGACTTACAGGGTACTGGAAACACCATATATTTT
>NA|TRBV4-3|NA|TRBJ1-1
CASSQDKTAEAFF
TGCGCCAGCAGCCAAGATAAAACGGCTGAAGCTTTCTTT
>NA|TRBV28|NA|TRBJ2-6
CASSSPGGGIFSGANVLTF
TGTGCCAGCAGTTCTCCGGGTGGCGGAATCTTCTCTGGGGCCAACGTCCTGACTTTC
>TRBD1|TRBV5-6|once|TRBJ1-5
CASSATTGKGDQPQHF
TGTGCCAGCAGCGCCACGACAGGGAAGGGCGATCAGCCCCAGCATTTT
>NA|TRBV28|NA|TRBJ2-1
CASSPLYLGSSDEQFF
TGTGCCAGCAGCCCGTTGTATCTAGGAAGTAGCGATGAGCAGTTCTTC
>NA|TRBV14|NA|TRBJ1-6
CASSQDRGRPNSPLHF
TGTGCCAGCAGCCAAGATCGTGGCAGGCCGAATTCACCCCTCCACTTT
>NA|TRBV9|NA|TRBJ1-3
CASSAGQSSGNTIYF
TGTGCCAGCAGCGCAGGACAAAGCTCTGGAAACACCATATATTTT
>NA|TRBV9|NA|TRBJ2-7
CASSVEERSPHGQYF
TGTGCCAGCAGCGTAGAAGAGCGCTCCCCCCATGGGCAGTACTTC
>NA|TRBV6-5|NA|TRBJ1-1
CASSPSGGGTEAFF
TGTGCCAGCAGTCCCTCGGGGGGCGGGACTGAAGCTTTCTTT
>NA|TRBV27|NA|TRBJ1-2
CASSLGQAYGYTF
TGTGCCAGCAGTTTGGGGCAGGCCTATGGCTACACCTTC
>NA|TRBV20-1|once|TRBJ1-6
CSASPGGGSSYNSPLHF
TGCAGTGCTAGTCCTGGGGGGGGGAGCTCCTATAATTCACCCCTCCACTTT
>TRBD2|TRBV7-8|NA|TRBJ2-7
CASSLGTSEQYF
TGTGCCAGCAGCCTGGGGACTAGTGAGCAGTACTTC
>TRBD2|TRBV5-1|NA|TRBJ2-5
CASRTSGMETQYF
TGCGCCAGCAGGACTAGCGGGATGGAGACCCAGTACTTC
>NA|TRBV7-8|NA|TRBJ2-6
CASSLGGTFLSGANVLTF
TGTGCCAGCAGCTTAGGAGGGACTTTCCTCTCTGGGGCCAACGTCCTGACTTTC
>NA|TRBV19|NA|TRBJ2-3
CASSSTPLRADTQYF
TGTGCCAGTAGCTCTACCCCCCTCAGGGCAGATACGCAGTATTTT
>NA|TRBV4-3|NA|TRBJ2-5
CASSQDLTEETQYF
TGCGCCAGCAGCCAAGACTTGACAGAAGAGACCCAGTACTTC
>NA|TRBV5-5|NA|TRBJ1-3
CASSPQGFSGNTIYF
TGTGCCAGCAGCCCACAGGGTTTTTCTGGAAACACCATATATTTT
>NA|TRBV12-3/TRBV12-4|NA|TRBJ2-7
CASRPSGGYEQYF
TGTGCCAGCAGGCCCAGCGGCGGCTACGAGCAGTACTTC
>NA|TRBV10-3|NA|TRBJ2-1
CAIIRTETTTHYPYSLLSYNEQFF
TGTGCCATCATTCGGACAGAAACTACCACCCATTATCCCTACTCTCTCCTCTCCTACAATGAGCAGTTCTTC
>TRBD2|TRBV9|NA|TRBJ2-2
CASSEPQLAGGTNTGELFF
TGTGCCAGCAGCGAGCCCCAACTAGCGGGAGGAACGAACACCGGGGAGCTGTTTTTT
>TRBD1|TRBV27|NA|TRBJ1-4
CASSRTGVGEKLFF
TGTGCCAGCAGTAGGACAGGGGTAGGCGAAAAACTGTTTTTT
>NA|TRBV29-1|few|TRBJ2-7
CSQKWQYF
TGCAGCCAGAAGTGGCAGTACTTC
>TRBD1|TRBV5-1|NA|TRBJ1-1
CASSRTGQGNTEAFF
TGCGCCAGCAGCAGAACGGGACAGGGTAACACTGAAGCTTTCTTT
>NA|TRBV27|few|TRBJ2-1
CASSPQGGFGNEQFF
TGTGCCAGCAGTCCACAGGGGGGGTTCGGCAATGAGCAGTTCTTC
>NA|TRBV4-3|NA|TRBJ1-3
CASSQFSSGNTIYF
TGCGCCAGCAGCCAATTCAGCTCTGGAAACACCATATATTTT
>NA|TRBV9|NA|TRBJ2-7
CASSLTPDNEQYF
TGTGCCAGCAGCCTAACGCCAGACAACGAGCAGTACTTC